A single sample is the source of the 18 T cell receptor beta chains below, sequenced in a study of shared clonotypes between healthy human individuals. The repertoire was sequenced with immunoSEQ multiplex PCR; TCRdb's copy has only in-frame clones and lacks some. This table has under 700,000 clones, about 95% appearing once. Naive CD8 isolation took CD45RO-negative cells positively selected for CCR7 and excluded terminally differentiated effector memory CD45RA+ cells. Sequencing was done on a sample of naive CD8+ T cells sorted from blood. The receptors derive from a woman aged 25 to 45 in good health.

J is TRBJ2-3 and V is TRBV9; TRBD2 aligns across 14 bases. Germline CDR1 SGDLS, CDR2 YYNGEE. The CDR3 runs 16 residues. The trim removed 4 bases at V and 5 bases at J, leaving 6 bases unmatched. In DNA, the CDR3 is TGTGCCAGCAGCACGACTAGCGGGAGGGCTAGAGATACGCAGTATTTT. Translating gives CASSTTSGRARDTQYF.

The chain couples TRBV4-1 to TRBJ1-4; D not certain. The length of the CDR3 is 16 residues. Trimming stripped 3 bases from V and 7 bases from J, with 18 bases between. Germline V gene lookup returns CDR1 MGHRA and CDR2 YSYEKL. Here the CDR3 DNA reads TGCGCCAGCAGCCAGGGCCAGCAATGGCGGAGTGAAAAACTGTTTTTT. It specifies CASSQGQQWRSEKLFF.

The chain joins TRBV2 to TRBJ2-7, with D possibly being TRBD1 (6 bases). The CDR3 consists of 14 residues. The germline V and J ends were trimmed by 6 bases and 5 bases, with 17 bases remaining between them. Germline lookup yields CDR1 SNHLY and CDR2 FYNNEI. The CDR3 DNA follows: TGTGCCAGCAGACCGAACAGGGAATTCCACGAGCAGTACTTC. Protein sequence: CASRPNREFHEQYF.

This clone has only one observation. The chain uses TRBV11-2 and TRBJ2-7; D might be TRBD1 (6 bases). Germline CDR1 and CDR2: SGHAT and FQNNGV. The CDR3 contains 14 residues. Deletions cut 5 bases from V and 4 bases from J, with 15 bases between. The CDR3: CASSVGSGAYEQYF. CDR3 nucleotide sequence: TGTGCCAGCAGCGTGGGGTCAGGGGCTTACGAGCAGTACTTC.

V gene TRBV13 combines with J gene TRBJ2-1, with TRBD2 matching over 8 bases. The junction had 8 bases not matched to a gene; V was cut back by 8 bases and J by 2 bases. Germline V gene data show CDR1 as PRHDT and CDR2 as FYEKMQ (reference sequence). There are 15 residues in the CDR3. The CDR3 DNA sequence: TGTGCCAGCGGCGTAGCGGGATCTCCCTACAATGAGCAGTTCTTC. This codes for CASGVAGSPYNEQFF.

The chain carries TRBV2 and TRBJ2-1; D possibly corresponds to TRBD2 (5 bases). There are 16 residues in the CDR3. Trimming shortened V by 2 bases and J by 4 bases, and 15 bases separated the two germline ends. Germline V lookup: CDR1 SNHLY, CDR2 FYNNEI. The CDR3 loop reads CASSENPPRTYNEQFF. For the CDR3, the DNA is TGTGCCAGCAGTGAAAACCCCCCGAGGACTTACAATGAGCAGTTCTTC.

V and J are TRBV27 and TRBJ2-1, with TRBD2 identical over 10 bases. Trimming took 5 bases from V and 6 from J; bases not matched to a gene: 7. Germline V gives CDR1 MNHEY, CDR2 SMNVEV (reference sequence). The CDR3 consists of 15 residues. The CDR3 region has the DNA TGTGCCAGCAGTCCGGGGGCTAGCGGGAGCAATGAGCAGTTCTTC. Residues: CASSPGASGSNEQFF.

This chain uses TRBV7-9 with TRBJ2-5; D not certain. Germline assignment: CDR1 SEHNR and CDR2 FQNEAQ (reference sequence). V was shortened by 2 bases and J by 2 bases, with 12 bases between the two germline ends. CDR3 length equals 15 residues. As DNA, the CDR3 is TGTGCCAGCAGCTTATCACCCCTGAGTCAAGAGACCCAGTACTTC. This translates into CASSLSPLSQETQYF.

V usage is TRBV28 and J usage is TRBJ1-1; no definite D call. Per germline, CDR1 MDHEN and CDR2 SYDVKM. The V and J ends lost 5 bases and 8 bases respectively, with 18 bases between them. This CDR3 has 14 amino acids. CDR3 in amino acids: CASSLTDVALEAFF. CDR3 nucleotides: TGTGCCAGCAGTCTCACCGACGTAGCACTAGAAGCTTTCTTT.

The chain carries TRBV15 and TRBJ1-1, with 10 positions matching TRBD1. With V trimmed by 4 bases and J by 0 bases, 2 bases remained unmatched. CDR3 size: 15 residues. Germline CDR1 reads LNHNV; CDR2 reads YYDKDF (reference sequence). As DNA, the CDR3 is TGTGCCACCAGCACGGACAGGGGGGTGAACACTGAAGCTTTCTTT. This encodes CATSTDRGVNTEAFF.

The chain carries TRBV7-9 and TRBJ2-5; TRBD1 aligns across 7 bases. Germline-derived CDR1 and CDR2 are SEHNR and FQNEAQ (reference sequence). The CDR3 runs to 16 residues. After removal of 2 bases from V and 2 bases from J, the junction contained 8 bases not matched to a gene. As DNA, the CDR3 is TGTGCCAGCAGCTTACTTTGGGACAGTAAACAAGAGACCCAGTACTTC. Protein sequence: CASSLLWDSKQETQYF.

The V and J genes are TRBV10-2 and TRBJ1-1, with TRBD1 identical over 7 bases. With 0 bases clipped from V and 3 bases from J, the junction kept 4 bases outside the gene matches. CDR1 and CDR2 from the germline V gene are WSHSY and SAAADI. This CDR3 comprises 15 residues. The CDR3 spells CASSESTGLDTEAFF. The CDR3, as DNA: TGCGCCAGCAGTGAGTCGACAGGGCTGGACACTGAAGCTTTCTTT.

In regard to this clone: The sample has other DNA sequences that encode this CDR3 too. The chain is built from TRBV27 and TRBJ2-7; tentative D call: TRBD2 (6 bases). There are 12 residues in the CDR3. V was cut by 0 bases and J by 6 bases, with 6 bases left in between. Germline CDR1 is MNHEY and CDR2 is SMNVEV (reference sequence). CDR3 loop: CASSLSGGEQYF. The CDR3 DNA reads TGTGCCAGCAGTTTATCGGGGGGCGAGCAGTACTTC.

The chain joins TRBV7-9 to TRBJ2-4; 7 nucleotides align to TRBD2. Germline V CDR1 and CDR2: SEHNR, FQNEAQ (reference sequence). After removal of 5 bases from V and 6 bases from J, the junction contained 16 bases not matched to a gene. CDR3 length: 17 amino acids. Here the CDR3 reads CASSLAYSGTKANIQYF. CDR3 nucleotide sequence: TGTGCCAGCAGCCTCGCGTACTCCGGGACTAAAGCAAACATTCAGTACTTC.

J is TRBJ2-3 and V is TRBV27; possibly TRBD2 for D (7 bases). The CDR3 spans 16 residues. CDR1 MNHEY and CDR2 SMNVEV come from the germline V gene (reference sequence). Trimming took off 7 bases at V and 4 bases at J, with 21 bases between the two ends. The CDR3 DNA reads TGTGCCAGCATCCCCCTGGGGGGGCAGTGGGCAGATACGCAGTATTTT. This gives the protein CASIPLGGQWADTQYF.

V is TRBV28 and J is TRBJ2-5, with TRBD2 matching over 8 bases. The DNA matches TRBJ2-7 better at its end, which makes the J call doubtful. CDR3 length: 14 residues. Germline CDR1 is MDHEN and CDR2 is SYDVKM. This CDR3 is CASSFAGGGYEQYF. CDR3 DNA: TGTGCCAGCAGTTTTGCGGGAGGAGGGTACGAGCAGTACTTC.

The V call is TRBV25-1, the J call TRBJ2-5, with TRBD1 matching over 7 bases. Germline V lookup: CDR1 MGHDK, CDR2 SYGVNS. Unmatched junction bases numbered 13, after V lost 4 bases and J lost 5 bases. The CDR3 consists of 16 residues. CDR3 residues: CASSGVPGQPSETQYF. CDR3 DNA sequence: TGTGCCAGCAGTGGGGTACCGGGACAGCCTTCGGAGACCCAGTACTTC.

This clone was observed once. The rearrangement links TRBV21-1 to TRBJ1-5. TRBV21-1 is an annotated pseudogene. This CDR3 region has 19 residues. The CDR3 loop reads CASSPDWGPLENSNQPQHF. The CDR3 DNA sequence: TGTGCCAGCAGCCCCGACTGGGGACCGCTGGAGAATAGCAATCAGCCCCAGCATTTT.